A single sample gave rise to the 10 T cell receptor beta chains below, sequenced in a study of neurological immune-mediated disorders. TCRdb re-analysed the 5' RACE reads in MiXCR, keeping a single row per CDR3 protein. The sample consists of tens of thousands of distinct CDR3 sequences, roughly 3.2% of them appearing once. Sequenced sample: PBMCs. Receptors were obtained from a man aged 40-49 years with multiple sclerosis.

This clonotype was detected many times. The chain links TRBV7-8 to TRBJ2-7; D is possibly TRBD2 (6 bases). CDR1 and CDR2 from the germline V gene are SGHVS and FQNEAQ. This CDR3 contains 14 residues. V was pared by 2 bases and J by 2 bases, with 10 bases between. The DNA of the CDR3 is TGTGCCAGCAGCTTAAGAGCGGGCCCCTACGAGCAGTACTTC. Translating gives CASSLRAGPYEQYF.

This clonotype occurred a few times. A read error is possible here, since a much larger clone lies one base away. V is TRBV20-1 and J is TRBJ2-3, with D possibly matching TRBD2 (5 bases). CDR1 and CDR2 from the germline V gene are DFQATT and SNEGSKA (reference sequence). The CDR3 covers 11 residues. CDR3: CSAAARDKQYF. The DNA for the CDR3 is TGCAGTGCCGCGGCACGGGATAAGCAGTATTTT.

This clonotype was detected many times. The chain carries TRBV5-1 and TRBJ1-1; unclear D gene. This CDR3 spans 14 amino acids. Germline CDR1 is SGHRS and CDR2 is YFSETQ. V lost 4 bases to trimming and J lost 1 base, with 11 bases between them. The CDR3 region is CASSPDLGNTEAFF. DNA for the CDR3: TGCGCCAGCAGCCCGGATTTGGGGAACACTGAAGCTTTCTTT.

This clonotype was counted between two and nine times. The CDR3 region is CSVELNSFTDTQYF. The CDR3 DNA is TGCAGCGTCGAGCTAAATTCCTTCACAGATACGCAGTATTTT. The gene calls are TRBV29-1 and TRBJ2-3; D ambiguous. This CDR3 comprises 14 residues. V was shortened by 6 bases and J by 2 bases, with 15 bases between the two germline ends. Germline assignment: CDR1 SQVTM and CDR2 ANQGSEA.

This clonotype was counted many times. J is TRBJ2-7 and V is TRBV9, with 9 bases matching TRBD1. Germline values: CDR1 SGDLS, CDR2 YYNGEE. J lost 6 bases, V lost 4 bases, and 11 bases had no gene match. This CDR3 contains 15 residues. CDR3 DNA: TGTGCCAGCAGCCCAGGGGGACAGGGCTTTCTCGAGCAGTACTTC. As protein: CASSPGGQGFLEQYF.

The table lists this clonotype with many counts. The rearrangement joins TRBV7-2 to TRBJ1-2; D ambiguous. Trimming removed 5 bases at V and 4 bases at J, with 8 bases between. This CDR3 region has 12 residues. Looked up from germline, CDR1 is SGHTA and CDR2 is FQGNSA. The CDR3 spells CASSRVGYGYTF. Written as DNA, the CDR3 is TGTGCCAGCAGCCGAGTCGGCTATGGCTACACCTTC. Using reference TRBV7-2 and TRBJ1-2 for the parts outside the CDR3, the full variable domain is GAGVSQSPSNKVTEKGKDVELRCDPISGHTALYWYRQSLGQGLEFLIYFQGNSAPDKSGLPSDRFSAERTGGSVSTLTIQRTQQEDSAVYLCASSRVGYGYTFGSGTRLTVV.

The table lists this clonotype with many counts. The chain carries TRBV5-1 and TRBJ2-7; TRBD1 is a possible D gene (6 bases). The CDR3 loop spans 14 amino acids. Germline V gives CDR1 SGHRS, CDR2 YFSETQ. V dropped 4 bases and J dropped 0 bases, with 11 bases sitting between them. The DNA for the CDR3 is TGCGCCAGCAGCATCGGACAGTCCTCCTACGAGCAGTACTTC. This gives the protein CASSIGQSSYEQYF.

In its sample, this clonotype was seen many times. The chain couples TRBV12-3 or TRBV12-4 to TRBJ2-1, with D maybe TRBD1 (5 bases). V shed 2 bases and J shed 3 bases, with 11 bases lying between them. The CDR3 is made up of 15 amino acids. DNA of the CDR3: TGTGCCAGCAGTTTATCAGGGTTTGGCTACAATGAGCAGTTCTTC. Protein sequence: CASSLSGFGYNEQFF.

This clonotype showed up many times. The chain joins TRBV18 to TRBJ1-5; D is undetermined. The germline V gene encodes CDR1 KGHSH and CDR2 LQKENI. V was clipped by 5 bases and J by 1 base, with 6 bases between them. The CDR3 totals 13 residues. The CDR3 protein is CASSSTSNQPQHF. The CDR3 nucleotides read TGTGCCAGCTCATCCACAAGCAATCAGCCCCAGCATTTT.

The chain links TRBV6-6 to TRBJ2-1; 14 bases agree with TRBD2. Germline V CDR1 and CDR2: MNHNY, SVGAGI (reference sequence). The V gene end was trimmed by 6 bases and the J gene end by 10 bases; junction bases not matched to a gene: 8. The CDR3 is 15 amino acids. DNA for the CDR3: TGTGCCAGCAGCCCGGGACTAGCGGGAGAGAGGGAGCAGTTCTTC. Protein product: CASSPGLAGEREQFF.